Presented here are 27 T cell receptor beta chains from one specimen sequenced in a study of long-term antiretroviral therapy in people with HIV. The immunoSEQ assay was v3.0, run at survey level. TCRdb's copy holds only in-frame clones and misses some; the assay was immunoSEQ multiplex PCR. The sample holds about 36,000 clones, 80% seen once. The sample consisted of unsorted PBMCs, taken 3.4 years after starting antiretroviral therapy. The receptors were gathered from a man aged 30 to 45 with HIV.

A single count supports this clone. V usage is TRBV9 and J usage is TRBJ2-1; perhaps D is TRBD1 or TRBD2 (5 bases each). Germline CDR1 and CDR2: SGDLS and YYNGEE. V shed 0 bases and J shed 6 bases, with 13 bases lying between them. The CDR3 runs to 15 residues. The CDR3 region is CASSVGVGARNEQFF. The DNA for the CDR3 is TGTGCCAGCAGCGTAGGTGTCGGGGCCCGCAATGAGCAGTTCTTC. Supplemented by reference TRBV9 and TRBJ2-1, the full variable domain reads DSGVTQTPKHLITATGQRVTLRCSPRSGDLSVYWYQQSLDQGLQFLIQYYNGEERAKGNILERFSAQQFPDLHSELNLSSLELGDSALYFCASSVGVGARNEQFFGPGTRLTVL.

The chain recombines TRBV4-3 with TRBJ1-3, with D possibly TRBD1 on 5 matching bases. The CDR3 spans 17 residues. The germline V and J ends were trimmed by 0 bases and 1 base, with 13 bases remaining between them. Germline V gene sequence: CDR1 LGHNA, CDR2 YSLEER. The CDR3 spells CASSQDLGTASGNTIYF. CDR3 in DNA: TGCGCCAGCAGCCAAGATCTCGGGACCGCATCTGGAAACACCATATATTTT.

CDR3 DNA sequence: TGTGCCAGCCGACTAGACGGGGTCGGCCAGCCCCAGCATTTT. Translating it yields CASRLDGVGQPQHF. The rearrangement joins TRBV28 to TRBJ1-5; D unresolved. CDR3 length: 14 residues. The V gene lost 8 bases and the J gene lost 7 bases, with 18 bases spanning the gap. CDR1 is MDHEN and CDR2 is SYDVKM in the germline V gene.

This clone was seen only once. The rearrangement links TRBV19 to TRBJ1-1; possibly TRBD1 for D (5 bases). Trimming removed 5 bases at V and 3 bases at J, with 13 bases between. The CDR3 extends over 14 amino acids. Germline V gene lookup returns CDR1 LNHDA and CDR2 SQIVND (reference sequence). In DNA, the CDR3 is TGTGCCAGTAGTCCATTCAGGGAGGACACTGAAGCTTTCTTT. Protein product: CASSPFREDTEAFF.

The chain couples TRBV7-9 to TRBJ2-2; D gene unclear. Germline CDR1 and CDR2: SEHNR and FQNEAQ (reference sequence). CDR3 length equals 13 residues. Trimming pared 4 bases from V and 5 bases from J, leaving 8 bases between. This chain's CDR3 is CASSSDGTGELFF. The CDR3, as DNA: TGTGCCAGCAGCTCGGATGGGACCGGGGAGCTGTTTTTT.

There are a few counts of this clone. J is TRBJ1-1 and V is TRBV16; weak D call: TRBD1 (5 bases). Germline CDR1 is KGHSY and CDR2 is FQNENV. V lost 5 bases, J lost 8 bases, and 12 bases lay in between. This CDR3 region has 12 residues. Here the CDR3 reads CASSNGAPEAFF. CDR3 in DNA: TGTGCCAGCAGCAACGGGGCTCCAGAAGCTTTCTTT. Combining the CDR3 with reference TRBV16 and TRBJ1-1 gives the whole variable domain GEEVAQTPKHLVRGEGQKAKLYCAPIKGHSYVFWYQQVLKNEFKFLISFQNENVFDETGMPKERFSAKCLPNSPCSLEIQATKLEDSAVYFCASSNGAPEAFFGQGTRLTVV.

This clone has only one observation. The rearrangement links TRBV7-9 to TRBJ2-7, with a tentative D call TRBD2 (7 bases). Germline V lookup: CDR1 SEHNR, CDR2 FQNEAQ (reference sequence). This CDR3 has 15 amino acids. With 5 bases removed from V and 1 base from J, the gap between germline ends came to 15 bases. The CDR3 reads CASSRGADRSYEQYF. The CDR3 bases are TGTGCCAGCAGCCGGGGGGCCGACAGGTCCTACGAGCAGTACTTC.

CDR3 DNA sequence: TGTGCCAGCAGTTTTAGCGGGAGGTCGGTAGATACGCAGTATTTT. Its translation: CASSFSGRSVDTQYF. The J gene is TRBJ2-3, the V gene TRBV27, with TRBD2 matching 10 bases. In germline, CDR1 is MNHEY, CDR2 SMNVEV (reference sequence). CDR3 length: 15 residues. J lost 5 bases, V lost 3 bases, and 5 bases had no gene match.

On this clone itself: Other DNA sequences within the sample encode an identical CDR3. This chain uses TRBV5-6 with TRBJ2-7; D is perhaps TRBD1 (6 bases). Germline lookup yields CDR1 SGHDT and CDR2 YYEEEE. This CDR3 has 12 amino acids. Deletions cut 4 bases from V and 5 bases from J, with 10 bases between. CDR3 in amino acids: CASSLGTHEQYF. CDR3 DNA: TGTGCCAGCAGCCTCGGGACACACGAGCAGTACTTC.

This clone was detected a few times. The J gene is TRBJ2-5, the V gene TRBV7-8, with a weak D call TRBD2 (6 bases). The CDR3 has 15 amino acids. Germline assignment: CDR1 SGHVS and CDR2 FQNEAQ. Trimming removed 3 bases from V and 4 bases from J, with 15 bases in between. The CDR3: CASSLGGGGVETQYF. CDR3 bases: TGTGCCAGCAGCTTGGGGGGAGGTGGGGTAGAGACCCAGTACTTC.

The chain is built from TRBV7-9 and TRBJ1-1; D might be TRBD1 (6 bases). CDR1 and CDR2 from the germline V gene are SEHNR and FQNEAQ (reference sequence). With 1 base removed from V and 0 bases from J, the gap between germline ends came to 6 bases. This CDR3 region has 14 residues. The CDR3 loop reads CASSLGQVNTEAFF. The CDR3 nucleotides are TGTGCCAGCAGCTTAGGACAGGTGAACACTGAAGCTTTCTTT.

V usage is TRBV4-2 and J usage is TRBJ2-2; no clear D. The ends were cut back, 2 bases at V and 1 base at J, with 8 bases in the middle. Germline loops: CDR1 LGHNA, CDR2 YNFKEQ. CDR3 length: 15 amino acids. CDR3 in amino acids: CASSQPQQNTGELFF. CDR3 in DNA: TGTGCCAGCAGCCAACCTCAGCAGAACACCGGGGAGCTGTTTTTT.

The CDR3 DNA sequence: TGTGCCAGCAGCTACGGACTCCATGAGCAGTTCTTC. It yields the protein CASSYGLHEQFF. The V call is TRBV11-2, the J call TRBJ2-1; possibly TRBD2 for D (5 bases). The CDR3 loop spans 12 amino acids. Germline V gene sequence: CDR1 SGHAT, CDR2 FQNNGV. V lost 4 bases and J 8 bases, leaving 9 bases between the germline ends. Filled out from reference TRBV11-2 and TRBJ2-1, the complete variable domain reads EAGVAQSPRYKIIEKRQSVAFWCNPISGHATLYWYQQILGQGPKLLIQFQNNGVVDDSQLPKDRFSAERLKGVDSTLKIQPAKLEDSAVYLCASSYGLHEQFFGPGTRLTVL.

As DNA, the CDR3 is TGTGCCAGCATTAGGGGCTTTAAAGCTGAAGCTTTCTTT. Its protein product is CASIRGFKAEAFF. The gene calls are TRBV6-1 and TRBJ1-1; D possibly corresponds to TRBD1 (5 bases). Germline V CDR1 and CDR2: MNHNS, SASEGT. The CDR3 contains 13 residues. V lost 7 bases to trimming and J lost 6 bases, with 15 bases between them.

This clone has a single count. This sequence joins TRBV2 and TRBJ2-3, with D unclear. Trimming left V 2 bases short and J 0 bases short, with 9 bases between. Germline loops: CDR1 SNHLY, CDR2 FYNNEI. CDR3 size: 15 residues. Written as DNA, the CDR3 is TGTGCCAGCAGTGAATTCGATACTAGCACAGATACGCAGTATTTT. Encoded protein: CASSEFDTSTDTQYF.

The chain links TRBV7-6 to TRBJ1-5, with D tentatively TRBD1 (5 bases). V was shortened by 1 base and J by 13 bases, with 14 bases between the two germline ends. The germline V gene has CDR1 SGHVS and CDR2 FNYEAQ. The CDR3 contains 13 residues. The CDR3 loop reads CASSLGSGGIQHF. The DNA for the CDR3 is TGTGCCAGCAGCTTAGGGTCCGGGGGGATACAGCATTTT.

The CDR3 protein is CASSVSTGDPYEQYF. Here the CDR3 DNA reads TGTGCCAGCAGCGTGTCGACAGGGGACCCCTACGAGCAGTACTTC. This chain uses TRBV9 with TRBJ2-7; 8 nucleotides line up with TRBD1. This CDR3 is 15 amino acids long. CDR1 is SGDLS and CDR2 is YYNGEE in the germline V gene. The junction had 6 bases not matched to a gene; V was cut back by 2 bases and J by 2 bases.

This rearrangement joins TRBV12-5 to TRBJ2-1; 12 bases fit TRBD2. The CDR3 runs 15 residues. With V trimmed by 6 bases and J by 6 bases, 6 bases remained unmatched. From germline, CDR1 is LGHNT and CDR2 FRNRAP. CDR3 DNA: TGTGCTAGTGGGCCTAGCGGGAGGGCCGGCAATGAGCAGTTCTTC. This sequence encodes CASGPSGRAGNEQFF.

The chain couples TRBV4-1 to TRBJ2-2; TRBD2 agrees at 8 bases. This CDR3 is 16 amino acids long. CDR1 and CDR2 from the germline V gene are MGHRA and YSYEKL. Losses at the gene ends were 4 bases for V and 1 base for J; bases not matched to a gene: 5. Written as DNA, the CDR3 is TGCGCCAGCAGCCTTCCGGGACTAGGGAACACCGGGGAGCTGTTTTTT. Translated: CASSLPGLGNTGELFF.

The genes are TRBV11-2 and TRBJ2-7, with D perhaps given as TRBD1 or TRBD2 (5 bases each). Germline CDR1 is SGHAT and CDR2 is FQNNGV. Trimming took off 5 bases at V and 5 bases at J, with 19 bases between the two ends. CDR3 length: 15 residues. The CDR3 is CASSLRDRPGDEQYF. The CDR3 region has the DNA TGTGCCAGCAGCCTACGGGACCGCCCCGGGGACGAGCAGTACTTC.

This rearrangement joins TRBV27 to TRBJ2-7, with 10 bases fitting TRBD1. The V segment lost 0 bases and the J segment 4 bases; nucleotides outside the gene matches: 3. CDR3 length equals 15 residues. The germline V gene has CDR1 MNHEY and CDR2 SMNVEV (reference sequence). CDR3 sequence reads: CASSLSGTGEYEQYF. Here the CDR3 DNA reads TGTGCCAGCAGTTTATCGGGGACAGGGGAGTACGAGCAGTACTTC.

The V and J genes are TRBV28 and TRBJ2-2; 8 bases align to TRBD2. This CDR3 comprises 14 residues. V shed 6 bases and J 4 bases; nucleotides not matched to a gene: 4. Germline CDR1 MDHEN, CDR2 SYDVKM. CDR3 region: CASSWAGGTGELFF. The CDR3 DNA is TGTGCCAGCAGCTGGGCGGGGGGCACCGGGGAGCTGTTTTTT.

This clone was detected only a few times. V is TRBV5-1 and J is TRBJ2-1; 8 bases map to TRBD2. This CDR3 has 15 residues. Germline V gene sequence: CDR1 SGHRS, CDR2 YFSETQ. The ends lost 0 bases at V and 8 bases at J; junction bases unmatched: 7. CDR3 in DNA: TGCGCCAGCAGCTTGGACAGCGGGAGCTTGGATGAGCAGTTCTTC. Protein: CASSLDSGSLDEQFF. Full variable domain (rest looked up from reference TRBV5-1 and TRBJ2-1): KAGVTQTPRYLIKTRGQQVTLSCSPISGHRSVSWYQQTPGQGLQFLFEYFSETQRNKGNFPGRFSGRQFSNSRSEMNVSTLELGDSALYLCASSLDSGSLDEQFFGPGTRLTVL.

The V gene is TRBV18, the J gene TRBJ2-2; D is undetermined. The germline V and J ends were trimmed by 3 bases and 7 bases, with 18 bases remaining between them. CDR1 is KGHSH and CDR2 is LQKENI in the germline V gene. CDR3 length: 16 amino acids. CDR3 in amino acids: CASSPRQGMGSGELFF. The CDR3, as DNA: TGTGCCAGCTCACCTAGACAAGGCATGGGCAGCGGGGAGCTGTTTTTT. Combining the CDR3 with reference TRBV18 and TRBJ2-2 gives the whole variable domain NAGVMQNPRHLVRRRGQEARLRCSPMKGHSHVYWYRQLPEEGLKFMVYLQKENIIDESGMPKERFSAEFPKEGPSILRIQQVVRGDSAAYFCASSPRQGMGSGELFFGEGSRLTVL.

This clone occurred a few times. The rearrangement links TRBV19 to TRBJ2-7; D is possibly TRBD2 (6 bases). The germline gives CDR1 LNHDA, CDR2 SQIVND (reference sequence). The V gene lost 3 bases and the J gene lost 4 bases, with 13 bases spanning the gap. The CDR3 is made up of 14 amino acids. In DNA, the CDR3 is TGTGCCAGTAGTATGAAGGGAGGCGGATACGAGCAGTACTTC. Its protein product is CASSMKGGGYEQYF.

In regard to this clone: Compared with germline, one end of the junction differs, possibly owing to a read error. The chain uses TRBV5-4 and TRBJ2-1, with a possible D match to TRBD2 (5 bases). The CDR3 covers 15 residues. Germline V gene lookup returns CDR1 SGHNT and CDR2 YYREEE (reference sequence). Here the CDR3 reads CASSLALNAYNEQFF. The CDR3 coding sequence is TGCGCCAGCAGCTTAGCGCTCAATGCCTACAATGAGCAGTTCTTC.

The chain recombines TRBV7-2 with TRBJ2-7; D is unclear. The CDR3 totals 13 residues. Germline values: CDR1 SGHTA, CDR2 FQGNSA. The V end lost 4 bases, the J end lost 12 bases, and 19 bases lay between the germline ends. The chain's CDR3 is CASSSSSSWRLYF. CDR3 sequence (DNA): TGTGCCAGCAGCTCCAGTTCGAGCTGGAGACTGTACTTC.